One T cell receptor beta chain is described in this entry. Unmatched junction bases numbered 6, after V lost 6 bases and J lost 4 bases. The CDR3 has 14 residues. Germline CDR1 is LNHDA and CDR2 is SQIVND (reference sequence). Clones were read by immunoSEQ multiplex PCR, and TCRdb kept only the in-frame ones, dropping some. The data contain around 90,000 clones, under 90% of them singletons. The data stem from a study of control samples from healthy donors and cancer patients. This TCR was recovered from a woman aged 40 to 50 in good health. What was sequenced was blood. The V call is TRBV19, the J call TRBJ2-3, with TRBD1 matching over 8 bases. In DNA form, the CDR3 reads TGTGCCAGTAGCCGAAACAGGGGGGCAGATACGCAGTATTTT. Its translation is CASSRNRGADTQYF.